This is a list of T cell receptor beta chains from one sample in a study of shared clonotypes between healthy human individuals. Only in-frame clones appear in the TCRdb table, and some are missing; sequencing was by immunoSEQ multiplex PCR. This table holds roughly 1.4 million clones, 98% found once. The sequenced sample was naive CD4+ T cells sorted from blood. The origin of the receptors is a man aged 25-45 years in good health. CDR3s include the opening cysteine and the closing phenylalanine or tryptophan.

J gene,V gene,CDR3 protein
TRBJ1-1,TRBV28,CASSSQGPTEAFF
TRBJ1-3,TRBV5-6,CASSLAASVGNTIYF
TRBJ2-3,TRBV7-2,CASSSGGTQYF
TRBJ1-2,TRBV4-1,CASSSDLKYWNYGYTF
TRBJ2-1,TRBV11-3,CASSLGGRYYNEQFF
TRBJ2-1,TRBV4-3,CASSQDRFGNEQFF
TRBJ1-1,TRBV7-3,CASSLGGGYTEAFF
TRBJ2-7,TRBV5-1,CASSPLTSGDTYEQYF
TRBJ2-1,TRBV7-9,CASSSYRDNNPSLQFF
TRBJ2-1,TRBV5-6,CASSSIGRGQGINEQFF
TRBJ2-5,TRBV18,CASSPPGLGEGTQYF
TRBJ1-5,TRBV9,CASSVGDTSNQPQHF
TRBJ2-7,TRBV6-5,CASSPGTSGTYEQYF
TRBJ1-5,TRBV6-5,CASTLDGNQPQHF
TRBJ1-5,TRBV7-2,CASSQGQGRYDQPQHF